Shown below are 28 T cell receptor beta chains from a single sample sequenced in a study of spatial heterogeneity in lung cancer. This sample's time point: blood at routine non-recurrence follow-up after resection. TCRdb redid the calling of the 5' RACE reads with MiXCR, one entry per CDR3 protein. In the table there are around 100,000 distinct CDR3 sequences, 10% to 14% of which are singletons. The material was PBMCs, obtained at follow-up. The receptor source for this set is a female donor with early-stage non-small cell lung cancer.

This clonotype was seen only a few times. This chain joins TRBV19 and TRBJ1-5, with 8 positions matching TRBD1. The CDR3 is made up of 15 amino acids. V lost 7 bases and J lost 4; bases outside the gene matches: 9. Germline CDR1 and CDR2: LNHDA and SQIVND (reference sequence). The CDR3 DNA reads TGTGCCAGTACCAAGACAGGGGTCGGAAATCAGCCCCAGCATTTT. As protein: CASTKTGVGNQPQHF. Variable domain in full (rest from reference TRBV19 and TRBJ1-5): DGGITQSPKYLFRKEGQNVTLSCEQNLNHDAMYWYRQDPGQGLRLIYYSQIVNDFQKGDIAEGYSVSREKKESFPLTVTSAQKNPTAFYLCASTKTGVGNQPQHFGDGTRLSIL.

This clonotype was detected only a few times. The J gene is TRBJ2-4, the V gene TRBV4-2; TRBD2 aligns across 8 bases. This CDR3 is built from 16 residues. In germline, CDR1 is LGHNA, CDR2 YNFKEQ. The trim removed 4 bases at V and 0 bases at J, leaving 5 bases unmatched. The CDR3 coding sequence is TGTGCCAGCAGCCCTACTAGCGGATTAGCCAAAAACATTCAGTACTTC. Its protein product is CASSPTSGLAKNIQYF.

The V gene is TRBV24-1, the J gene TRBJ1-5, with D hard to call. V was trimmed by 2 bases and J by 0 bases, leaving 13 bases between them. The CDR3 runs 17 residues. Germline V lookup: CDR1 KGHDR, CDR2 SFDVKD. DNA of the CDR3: TGTGCCACCAGTGATTCCCGATCGACGGATAGCAATCAGCCCCAGCATTTT. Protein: CATSDSRSTDSNQPQHF.

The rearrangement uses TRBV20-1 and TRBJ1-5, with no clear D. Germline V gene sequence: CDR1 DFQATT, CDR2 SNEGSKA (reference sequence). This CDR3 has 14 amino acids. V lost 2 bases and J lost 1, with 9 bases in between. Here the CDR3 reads CSARRGQSNQPQHF. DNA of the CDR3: TGCAGTGCTAGACGTGGGCAAAGCAATCAGCCCCAGCATTTT.

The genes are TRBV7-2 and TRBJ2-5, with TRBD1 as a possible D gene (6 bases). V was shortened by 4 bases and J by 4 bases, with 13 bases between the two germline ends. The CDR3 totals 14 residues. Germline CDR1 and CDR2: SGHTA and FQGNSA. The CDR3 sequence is CASSSGQNIETQYF. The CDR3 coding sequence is TGTGCCAGCAGCTCGGGACAAAACATAGAGACCCAGTACTTC.

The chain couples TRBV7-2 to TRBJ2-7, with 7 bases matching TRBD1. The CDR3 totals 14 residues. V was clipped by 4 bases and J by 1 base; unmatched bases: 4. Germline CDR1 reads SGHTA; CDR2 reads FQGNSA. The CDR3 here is CASSWRQGSYEQYV. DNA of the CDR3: TGTGCCAGCAGCTGGAGACAGGGTTCCTACGAGCAGTACGTC.

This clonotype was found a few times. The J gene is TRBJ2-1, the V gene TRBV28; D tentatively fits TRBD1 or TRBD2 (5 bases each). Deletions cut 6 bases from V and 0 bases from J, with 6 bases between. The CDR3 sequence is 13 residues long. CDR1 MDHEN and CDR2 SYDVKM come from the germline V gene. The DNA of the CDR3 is TGTGCCAGCAGGGGGGACTCCTACAATGAGCAGTTCTTC. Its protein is CASRGDSYNEQFF.

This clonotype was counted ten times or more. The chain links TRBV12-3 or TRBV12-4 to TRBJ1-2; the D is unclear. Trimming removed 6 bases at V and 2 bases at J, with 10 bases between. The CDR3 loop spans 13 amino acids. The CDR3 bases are TGTGCCAGCAGCTCTACAGTGAACTATGGCTACACCTTC. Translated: CASSSTVNYGYTF.

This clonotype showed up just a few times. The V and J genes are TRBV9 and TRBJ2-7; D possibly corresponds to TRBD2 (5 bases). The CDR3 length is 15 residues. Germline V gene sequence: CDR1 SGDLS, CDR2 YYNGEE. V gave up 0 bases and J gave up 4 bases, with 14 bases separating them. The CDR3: CASSVAPGVSYEQYF. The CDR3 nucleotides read TGTGCCAGCAGCGTAGCTCCCGGGGTTAGTTACGAGCAGTACTTC.

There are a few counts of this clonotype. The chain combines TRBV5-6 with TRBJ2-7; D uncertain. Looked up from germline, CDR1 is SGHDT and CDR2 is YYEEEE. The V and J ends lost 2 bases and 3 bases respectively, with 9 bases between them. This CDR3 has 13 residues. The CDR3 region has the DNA TGTGCCAGCAGCTTCATGCAGAGCTACGAGCAGTACTTC. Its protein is CASSFMQSYEQYF.

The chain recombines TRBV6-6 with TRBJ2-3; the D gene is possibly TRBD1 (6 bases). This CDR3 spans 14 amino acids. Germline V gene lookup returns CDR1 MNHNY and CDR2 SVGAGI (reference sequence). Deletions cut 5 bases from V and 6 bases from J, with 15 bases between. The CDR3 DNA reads TGTGCCAGCAGTACCAGGGGTCGAGGGGATACGCAGTATTTT. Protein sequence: CASSTRGRGDTQYF.

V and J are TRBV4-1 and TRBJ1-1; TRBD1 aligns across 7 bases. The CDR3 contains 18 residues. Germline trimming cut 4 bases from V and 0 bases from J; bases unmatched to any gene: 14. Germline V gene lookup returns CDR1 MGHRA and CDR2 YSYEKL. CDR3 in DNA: TGCGCCAGCAGCCGCCCCAAGGAGGGGGACAGACTGAACACTGAAGCTTTCTTT. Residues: CASSRPKEGDRLNTEAFF.

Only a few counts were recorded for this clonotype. The CDR3 reads CASRSGGALWTDTQYF. Here the CDR3 DNA reads TGTGCCAGCAGGTCAGGGGGCGCGCTTTGGACAGATACGCAGTATTTT. The rearrangement joins TRBV6-6 to TRBJ2-3; TRBD1 matches at 8 bases. The germline V gene has CDR1 MNHNY and CDR2 SVGAGI (reference sequence). The CDR3 length is 16 residues. V gave up 6 bases and J gave up 3 bases; unmatched junction bases: 11.

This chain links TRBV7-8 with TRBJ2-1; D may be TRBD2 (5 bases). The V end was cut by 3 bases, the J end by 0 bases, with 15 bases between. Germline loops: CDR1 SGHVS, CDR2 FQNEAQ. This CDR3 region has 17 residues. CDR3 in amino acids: CASSFATGLVSYNEQFF. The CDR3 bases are TGTGCCAGCAGCTTCGCGACTGGACTCGTCTCCTACAATGAGCAGTTCTTC.

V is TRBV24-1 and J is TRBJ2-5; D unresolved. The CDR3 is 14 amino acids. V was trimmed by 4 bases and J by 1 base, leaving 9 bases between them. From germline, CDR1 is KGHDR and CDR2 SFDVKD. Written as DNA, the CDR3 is TGTGCCACCAGTGACGGAGTCGTCCAAGAGACCCAGTACTTC. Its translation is CATSDGVVQETQYF.

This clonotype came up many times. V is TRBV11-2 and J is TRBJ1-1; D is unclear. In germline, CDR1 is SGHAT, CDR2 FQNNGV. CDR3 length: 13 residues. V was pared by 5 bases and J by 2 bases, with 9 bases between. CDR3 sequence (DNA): TGTGCCAGCAGCAAGAGGGAAAACACTGAAGCTTTCTTT. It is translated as CASSKRENTEAFF. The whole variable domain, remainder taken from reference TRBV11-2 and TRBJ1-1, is EAGVAQSPRYKIIEKRQSVAFWCNPISGHATLYWYQQILGQGPKLLIQFQNNGVVDDSQLPKDRFSAERLKGVDSTLKIQPAKLEDSAVYLCASSKRENTEAFFGQGTRLTVV.

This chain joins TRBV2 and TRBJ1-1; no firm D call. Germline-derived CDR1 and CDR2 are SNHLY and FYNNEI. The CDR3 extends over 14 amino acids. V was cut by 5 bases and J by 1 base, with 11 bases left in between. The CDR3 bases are TGTGCCAGCAGTTCGGCCAGCCGGAACACTGAAGCTTTCTTT. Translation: CASSSASRNTEAFF.

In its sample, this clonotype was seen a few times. Here the CDR3 reads CASSPRQSTEAFF. DNA for the CDR3: TGTGCCAGCAGCCCTAGACAGAGCACTGAAGCTTTCTTT. This rearrangement joins TRBV14 to TRBJ1-1; TRBD1 is a possible D gene (5 bases). The CDR3 contains 13 residues. Germline values: CDR1 SGHDN, CDR2 FVKESK. V shed 4 bases and J shed 4 bases, with 10 bases lying between them.

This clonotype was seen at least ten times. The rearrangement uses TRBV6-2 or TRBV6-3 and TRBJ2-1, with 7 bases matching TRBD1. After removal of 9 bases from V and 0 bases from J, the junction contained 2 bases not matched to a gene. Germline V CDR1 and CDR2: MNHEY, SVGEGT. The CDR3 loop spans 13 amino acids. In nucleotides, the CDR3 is TGTGCCAGTAGGGACAGCTCCTACAATGAGCAGTTCTTC. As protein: CASRDSSYNEQFF.

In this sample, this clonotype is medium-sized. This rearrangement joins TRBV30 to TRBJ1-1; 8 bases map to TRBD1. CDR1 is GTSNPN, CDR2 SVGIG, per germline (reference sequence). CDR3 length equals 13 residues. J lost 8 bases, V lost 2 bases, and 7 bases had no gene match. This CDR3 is CAWSITGGQEAFF. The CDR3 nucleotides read TGTGCCTGGAGTATAACAGGGGGTCAGGAAGCTTTCTTT. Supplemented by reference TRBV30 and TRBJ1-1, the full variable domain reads SQTIHQWPATLVQPVGSPLSLECTVEGTSNPNLYWYRQAAGRGLQLLFYSVGIGQISSEVPQNLSASRPQDRQFILSSKKLLLSDSGFYLCAWSITGGQEAFFGQGTRLTVV.

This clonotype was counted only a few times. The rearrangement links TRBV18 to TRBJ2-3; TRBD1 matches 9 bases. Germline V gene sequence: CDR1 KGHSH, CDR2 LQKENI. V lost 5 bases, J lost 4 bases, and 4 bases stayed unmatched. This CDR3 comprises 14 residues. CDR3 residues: CASSSTGGPDTQYF. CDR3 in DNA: TGTGCCAGCTCATCGACAGGGGGTCCAGATACGCAGTATTTT.

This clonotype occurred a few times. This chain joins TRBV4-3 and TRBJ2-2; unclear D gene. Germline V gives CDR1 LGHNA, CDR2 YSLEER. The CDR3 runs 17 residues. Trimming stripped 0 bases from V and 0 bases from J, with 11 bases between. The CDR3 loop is CASSQESPRTNTGELFF. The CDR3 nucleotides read TGCGCCAGCAGCCAAGAGAGCCCTAGAACGAACACCGGGGAGCTGTTTTTT.

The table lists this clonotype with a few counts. Here the CDR3 reads CASSRNTGLAAYNEQFF. The DNA for the CDR3 is TGTGCCAGCAGTCGCAACACCGGACTAGCGGCCTACAATGAGCAGTTCTTC. This rearrangement joins TRBV6-5 to TRBJ2-1, with 10 bases aligning to TRBD2. In germline, CDR1 is MNHEY, CDR2 SVGAGI. Trimming at V came to 5 bases and at J to 2 bases, leaving 9 bases not matched to a gene. The CDR3 is 17 residues long.

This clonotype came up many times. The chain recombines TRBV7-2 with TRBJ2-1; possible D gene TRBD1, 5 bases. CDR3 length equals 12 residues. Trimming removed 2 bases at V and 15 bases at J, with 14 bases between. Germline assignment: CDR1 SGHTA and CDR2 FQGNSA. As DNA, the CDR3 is TGTGCCAGCAGCTTACTTCTCAGGGTACCGTTCTTC. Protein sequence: CASSLLLRVPFF.

DNA of the CDR3: TGTGCCAGCAGTTCAGAGAACACTGAAGCTTTCTTT. Translated: CASSSENTEAFF. V gene TRBV6-5 combines with J gene TRBJ1-1; D uncertain. V lost 4 bases and J 1 base, leaving 4 bases between the germline ends. This CDR3 region has 12 residues. Germline values: CDR1 MNHEY, CDR2 SVGAGI.

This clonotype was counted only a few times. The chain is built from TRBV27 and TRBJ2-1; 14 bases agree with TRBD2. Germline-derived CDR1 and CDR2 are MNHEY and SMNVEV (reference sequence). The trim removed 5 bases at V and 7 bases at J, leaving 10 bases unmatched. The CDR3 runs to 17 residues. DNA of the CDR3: TGTGCCAGCAGTCACTGGACCGGGACTAGCGGGAGTAATGAGCAGTTCTTC. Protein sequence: CASSHWTGTSGSNEQFF.

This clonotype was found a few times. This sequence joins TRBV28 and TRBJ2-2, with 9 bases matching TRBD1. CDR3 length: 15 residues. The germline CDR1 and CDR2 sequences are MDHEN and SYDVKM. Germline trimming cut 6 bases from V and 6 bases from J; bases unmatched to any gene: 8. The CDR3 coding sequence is TGTGCCAGCAGCCTGGGCACAGGGGGCCCCGGGGAGCTGTTTTTT. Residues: CASSLGTGGPGELFF.

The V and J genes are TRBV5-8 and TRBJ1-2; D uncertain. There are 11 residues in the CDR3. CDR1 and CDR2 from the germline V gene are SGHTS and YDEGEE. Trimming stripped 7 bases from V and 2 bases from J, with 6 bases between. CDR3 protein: CASGRNYGYTF. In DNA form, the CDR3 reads TGTGCCAGCGGACGGAACTATGGCTACACCTTC.